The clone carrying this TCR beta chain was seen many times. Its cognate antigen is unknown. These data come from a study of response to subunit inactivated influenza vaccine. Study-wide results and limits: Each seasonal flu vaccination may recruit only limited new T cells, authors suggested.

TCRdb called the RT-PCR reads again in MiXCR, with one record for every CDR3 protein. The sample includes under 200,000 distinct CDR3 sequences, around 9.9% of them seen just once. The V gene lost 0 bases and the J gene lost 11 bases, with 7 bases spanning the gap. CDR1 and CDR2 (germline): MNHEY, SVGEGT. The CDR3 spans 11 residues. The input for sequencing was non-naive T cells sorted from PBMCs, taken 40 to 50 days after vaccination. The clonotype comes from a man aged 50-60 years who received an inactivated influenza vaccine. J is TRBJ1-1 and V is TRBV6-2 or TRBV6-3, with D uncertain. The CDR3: CASSYSGRAFF. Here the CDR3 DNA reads TGTGCCAGCAGTTACTCGGGGAGGGCTTTCTTT.